What follows are 14 T cell receptor beta chains derived from one specimen sequenced in a study of T cell repertoires in aging, cancer and after chemotherapy. Rearranged V-D-J TRB sequences were amplified with a mixed TRB-A/B primer pool. TCRdb re-called the multiplex PCR reads through MiXCR, storing one row per CDR3 protein. The sample contains 2,500 to 3,500 distinct CDR3 sequences, more than 20% of which appear only once. Amplification of TCR beta used genomic DNA extracted from peripheral blood. The sequenced sample was blood. The source is a human donor with a solid tumor.

This clonotype was seen more than once but under ten times. The chain combines TRBV27 with TRBJ1-5; 9 bases fit TRBD1. The V gene end was trimmed by 6 bases and the J gene end by 4 bases; junction bases not matched to a gene: 4. Germline values: CDR1 MNHEY, CDR2 SMNVEV (reference sequence). CDR3 size: 14 residues. CDR3 sequence reads: CASSLDRGNQPQHF. CDR3 coding DNA: TGTGCCAGCAGCCTTGACAGGGGGAATCAGCCCCAGCATTTT.

This chain connects TRBV6-2 or TRBV6-3 to TRBJ2-1; 8 nucleotides align to TRBD2. Germline V gives CDR1 MNHEY, CDR2 SVGEGT. The CDR3 runs to 20 residues. V trimming: 0 bases; J trimming: 0 bases; junction bases outside the gene matches: 13. The CDR3 loop is CASSYSSTSVLVSSYNEQFF. CDR3 sequence (DNA): TGTGCCAGCAGTTACTCGTCGACTAGCGTTCTAGTAAGCTCCTACAATGAGCAGTTCTTC.

By share of the sample, this clonotype is medium-sized. This chain links TRBV20-1 with TRBJ1-6, with 9 bases fitting TRBD1. The CDR3 totals 14 residues. Trimming removed 3 bases from V and 9 bases from J; junction bases left unmatched: 6. Germline-derived CDR1 and CDR2 are DFQATT and SNEGSKA (reference sequence). CDR3 bases: TGCAGTGCTAGCAGGACAGGGGATACTTCACCCCTCCACTTT. Translation: CSASRTGDTSPLHF.

V gene TRBV6-2 or TRBV6-3 combines with J gene TRBJ1-1; 8 positions agree with TRBD1. Losses at the gene ends were 7 bases for V and 3 bases for J; bases not matched to a gene: 4. Germline lookup yields CDR1 MNHEY and CDR2 SVGEGT. The CDR3 has 13 residues. In DNA, the CDR3 is TGTGCCAGCACCGACAGGGGCGACACTGAAGCTTTCTTT. It encodes CASTDRGDTEAFF.

Sample share makes this clonotype medium-sized (0.01 to 0.1%). The chain carries TRBV5-1 and TRBJ2-5; TRBD1 is a possible D gene (6 bases). V was pared by 7 bases and J by 5 bases, with 18 bases between. Germline CDR1 reads SGHRS; CDR2 reads YFSETQ. This CDR3 is 14 amino acids long. CDR3 DNA: TGCGCCAGCGGCGAGCCAGGGGAAGGGGAGACCCAGTACTTC. As protein: CASGEPGEGETQYF.

This clonotype was found a few times. The rearrangement links TRBV6-1 to TRBJ1-2, with 9 bases lining up with TRBD1. This CDR3 spans 15 amino acids. The germline gives CDR1 MNHNS, CDR2 SASEGT. V shed 3 bases and J 8 bases; nucleotides not matched to a gene: 10. CDR3 loop: CASSEFGTGNQGYTF. The CDR3 DNA follows: TGTGCCAGCAGTGAGTTTGGGACAGGGAATCAAGGCTACACCTTC.

This clonotype qualifies as medium-sized (0.01 to 0.1%). This rearrangement joins TRBV6-5 to TRBJ1-2, with 10 bases matching TRBD1. Germline trimming cut 6 bases from V and 5 bases from J; bases unmatched to any gene: 12. CDR3 length: 16 amino acids. Germline CDR1 MNHEY, CDR2 SVGAGI. CDR3 nucleotides: TGTGCCAGCAGAGATACCGGGACAGGGGACGGGTATGGCTACACCTTC. It specifies CASRDTGTGDGYGYTF.

The chain carries TRBV19 and TRBJ1-5, with unresolved D. The germline V and J ends were trimmed by 4 bases and 11 bases, with 18 bases remaining between them. The CDR3 has 14 amino acids. Germline V gives CDR1 LNHDA, CDR2 SQIVND (reference sequence). CDR3 residues: CASSTIVLRESQHF. Written as DNA, the CDR3 is TGTGCCAGTAGTACTATCGTATTAAGGGAGTCCCAGCATTTT.

The rearrangement links TRBV20-1 to TRBJ2-6; maybe TRBD1 (7 bases). The CDR3 runs to 17 residues. V was trimmed by 6 bases and J by 0 bases, leaving 18 bases between them. Germline loops: CDR1 DFQATT, CDR2 SNEGSKA (reference sequence). The CDR3 coding sequence is TGCAGTGCCCCTAACAGGGGAGGTGCCTCTGGGGCCAACGTCCTGACTTTC. Translation: CSAPNRGGASGANVLTF.

This clonotype has only a few counts. The V and J genes are TRBV6-4 and TRBJ1-5; unclear D gene. The V gene's germline CDR1 is MRHNA and CDR2 SNTAGT. V lost 3 bases and J 6 bases, leaving 12 bases between the germline ends. The CDR3 runs to 14 residues. Here the CDR3 DNA reads TGTGCCAGCAGTGATGAGTTTGGTGTTCAGCCCCAGCATTTT. This translates into CASSDEFGVQPQHF.

This clonotype rates as medium-sized. J is TRBJ1-2 and V is TRBV29-1; possibly TRBD1 for D (6 bases). The CDR3 covers 13 residues. Trimming left V 5 bases short and J 4 bases short, with 14 bases between. Germline-derived CDR1 and CDR2 are SQVTM and ANQGSEA. The CDR3 DNA is TGCAGCGTTCTCCTACAGGGAGGCTATGGCTACACCTTC. Its protein is CSVLLQGGYGYTF.

In its sample, this clonotype is medium-sized. The chain uses TRBV11-3 and TRBJ2-6, with D perhaps being TRBD1 or TRBD2 (5 bases each). Between the trimmed V and J ends, which lost 3 bases and 2 bases, there was a span of 17 bases. The CDR3 sequence is 18 residues long. Germline V gives CDR1 SGHNT, CDR2 YENEEA. CDR3 residues: CASSFSGRPGAGANVLTF. The CDR3 region has the DNA TGTGCCAGCAGCTTTTCGGGACGGCCTGGCGCTGGGGCCAACGTCCTGACTTTC.

In this sample, this clonotype is medium-sized. The chain carries TRBV19 and TRBJ1-4; 7 nucleotides agree with TRBD1. V was pared by 4 bases and J by 1 base, with 0 bases of the junction left unmatched. Per the germline V gene, CDR1 is LNHDA and CDR2 is SQIVND (reference sequence). This CDR3 is 14 amino acids long. CDR3 amino acids: CASSTGGTNEKLFF. In DNA, the CDR3 is TGTGCCAGTAGTACAGGGGGAACTAATGAAAAACTGTTTTTT.

This clonotype is termed medium-sized (0.01 to 0.1%). CDR3 region: CASRTLFSNQPQHF. DNA of the CDR3: TGTGCCAGTAGGACACTTTTTAGCAATCAGCCCCAGCATTTT. The J gene is TRBJ1-5, the V gene TRBV19; D gene ambiguous. In germline, CDR1 is LNHDA, CDR2 SQIVND (reference sequence). The V gene lost 6 bases and the J gene lost 0 bases, with 9 bases spanning the gap. The CDR3 is 14 amino acids. Looking up the rest from reference TRBV19 and TRBJ1-5 gives the full variable domain: DGGITQSPKYLFRKEGQNVTLSCEQNLNHDAMYWYRQDPGQGLRLIYYSQIVNDFQKGDIAEGYSVSREKKESFPLTVTSAQKNPTAFYLCASRTLFSNQPQHFGDGTRLSIL.